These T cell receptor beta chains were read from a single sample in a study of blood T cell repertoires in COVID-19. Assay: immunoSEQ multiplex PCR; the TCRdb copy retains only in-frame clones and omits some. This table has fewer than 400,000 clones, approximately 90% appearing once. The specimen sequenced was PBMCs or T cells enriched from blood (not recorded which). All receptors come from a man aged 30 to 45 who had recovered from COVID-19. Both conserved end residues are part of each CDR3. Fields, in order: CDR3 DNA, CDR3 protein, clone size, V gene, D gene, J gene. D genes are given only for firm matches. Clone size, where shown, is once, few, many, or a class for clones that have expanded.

TGTGCCTGGAGATACTCCTACGAGCAGTACTTC CAWRYSYEQYF . TRBV30 . TRBJ2-7
TGTGCCAGCCGGGACACGAACACCGGGGAGCTGTTTTTT CASRDTNTGELFF . TRBV6-5 . TRBJ2-2
TGCGCCAGCAGTCCTCGGGGAGATTTCCCATGGCCCGGGGAGCTGTTTTTT CASSPRGDFPWPGELFF . TRBV23-1 . TRBJ2-2
TGTGCCAGCAGTGCTATGACAGGGGGCATGGCAGCTTTCTTT CASSAMTGGMAAFF . TRBV2 TRBD1 TRBJ1-1
TGTGCCAGCAGCCCGGGGGGCCAGAAAAATTCACCCCTCCACTTT CASSPGGQKNSPLHF . TRBV5-4 . TRBJ1-6
TGCGCCAGCAGTTACCCCCGGGACACCGCGGGAGGCGAGCAGTACTTC CASSYPRDTAGGEQYF . TRBV5-1 TRBD2 TRBJ2-7
TGTGCCACCAGTGTGGCGGGACGAGACAATGAGCAGTTCTTC CATSVAGRDNEQFF . TRBV24-1 . TRBJ2-1
TGTGCCAGCAGTTCCCGCGGACAGATGTACGAGCAGTACTTC CASSSRGQMYEQYF . TRBV27 . TRBJ2-7
TGCGCCAGCAGCTTCCGGACAGGGGCCACCGGGGAGCTGTTTTTT CASSFRTGATGELFF once TRBV5-1 TRBD1 TRBJ2-2
TGTGCCAGCAGCCCTGAAAGCGCCATGGCGGCTAGCACAGATACGCAGTATTTT CASSPESAMAASTDTQYF . TRBV6-2/TRBV6-3 . TRBJ2-3
TGTGCCACCAAAGACAGGGGGCAAATTAACTATGGCTACACCTTC CATKDRGQINYGYTF . TRBV27 TRBD1 TRBJ1-2
TGCGCCAGCAGGCGGGACAGGGACCGGACTGAAGCTTTCTTT CASRRDRDRTEAFF . TRBV10-1 TRBD1 TRBJ1-1